This entry concerns a single T cell receptor (beta chain). Its antigen is undetermined. The junction departs from the called germline gene at one end, perhaps through a read error. Study observations and caveats: Tumor memory CD4+ T cell TCR gene usage clustered with blood and lymph node memory CD4+ cells and lymph node naive CD4+ cells. Larger-cohort validation covered only one TCR beta V-J rearrangement. Tumor Tregs overlapped most with tumor, then blood, naive CD4+ cells.

Constant-region reverse primers amplified full-length variable regions, followed by semi-nested Nested Universal Primer A PCR. MiXCR, applied by TCRdb to the 5' RACE reads, yields one record per CDR3 protein. The sample shows 35,000 to 50,000 distinct CDR3 sequences, 30% of them seen only once. The CDR3 is 16 amino acids. Germline V gene sequence: CDR1 DFQATT, CDR2 SNEGSKA (reference sequence). This clonotype was obtained from a female donor with breast cancer. Material: tumor-infiltrating memory CD4+ T cells sorted from the breast tumor. The subset is: memory CD4+ T cells, CD4+CD45RO+CD25-. The chain links TRBV20-1 to TRBJ1-5; D gene ambiguous. CDR3 sequence (DNA): TGCAGTGCCCCAAAGGTAGGGATGGATAGCAATCAGCCCCAGCTTTTT. Amino acid sequence: CSAPKVGMDSNQPQLF.